The 23 T cell receptor beta chains listed next were all sequenced from one sample in a study of T cell responses to AZD1222 COVID-19 vaccine. Data came from immunoSEQ multiplex PCR; TCRdb stores just in-frame clones and leaves some out. The table includes around 87,000 clones, 80% to 90% detected once. The sample consisted of peripheral blood, taken 28 days after the second AZD1222 dose. These receptors were obtained from an adult who received the AZD1222 COVID-19 vaccine.

This rearrangement joins TRBV5-1 to TRBJ2-1, with D possibly being TRBD1 (7 bases). This CDR3 contains 16 residues. Per the germline V gene, CDR1 is SGHRS and CDR2 is YFSETQ. The V and J ends lost 2 bases and 5 bases respectively, with 17 bases between them. The CDR3 here is CASSLMEGAGNNEQFF. The CDR3 DNA reads TGCGCCAGCAGCTTAATGGAGGGGGCTGGAAACAATGAGCAGTTCTTC. The full variable domain, completed using reference TRBV5-1 and TRBJ2-1, is KAGVTQTPRYLIKTRGQQVTLSCSPISGHRSVSWYQQTPGQGLQFLFEYFSETQRNKGNFPGRFSGRQFSNSRSEMNVSTLELGDSALYLCASSLMEGAGNNEQFFGPGTRLTVL.

In DNA form, the CDR3 reads TGTGCCAGCAGCTTAGCGGGCGGTTTGGGGGAAGCTTTCTTT. Protein product: CASSLAGGLGEAFF. The chain links TRBV7-8 to TRBJ1-1; D is ambiguous. V lost 0 bases, J lost 8 bases, and 13 bases lay in between. The germline gives CDR1 SGHVS, CDR2 FQNEAQ. The CDR3 spans 14 residues.

V usage is TRBV11-3 and J usage is TRBJ2-2; D call uncertain. This CDR3 comprises 13 residues. Germline lookup yields CDR1 SGHNT and CDR2 YENEEA. The V end lost 6 bases, the J end lost 5 bases, and 10 bases lay between the germline ends. CDR3 sequence reads: CASRGMDTGELFF. CDR3 in DNA: TGTGCCAGCAGGGGGATGGATACCGGGGAGCTGTTTTTT.

This chain uses TRBV11-3 with TRBJ1-1; 12 bases map to TRBD1. The CDR3 length is 14 residues. J gave up 6 bases and V 5 bases, and 4 bases lay outside the gene matches. Germline lookup yields CDR1 SGHNT and CDR2 YENEEA. The CDR3 reads CASSRGQGASEAFF. CDR3 nucleotides: TGTGCCAGCAGCCGGGGACAGGGGGCCTCTGAAGCTTTCTTT.

The rearrangement links TRBV27 to TRBJ2-7, with 11 bases matching TRBD1. Trimming took 3 bases from V and 6 from J; bases not matched to a gene: 7. This CDR3 is 15 amino acids long. The V gene's germline CDR1 is MNHEY and CDR2 SMNVEV (reference sequence). The CDR3 coding sequence is TGTGCCAGCAGTTTGGCTGGACAGGGGGCTCGCGAGCAGTACTTC. It translates to CASSLAGQGAREQYF.

The chain combines TRBV13 with TRBJ1-1; D gene uncertain. The V gene's germline CDR1 is PRHDT and CDR2 FYEKMQ (reference sequence). This CDR3 is built from 14 residues. V was shortened by 5 bases and J by 1 base, with 11 bases between the two germline ends. CDR3 bases: TGTGCCAGCAGCCTTTGGGCCCAGAACACTGAAGCTTTCTTT. The encoded protein is CASSLWAQNTEAFF.

This clone was seen a handful of times. This chain links TRBV5-6 with TRBJ1-1, with D possibly TRBD1 on 5 matching bases. The V and J ends lost 2 bases and 0 bases respectively, with 11 bases between them. Germline V lookup: CDR1 SGHDT, CDR2 YYEEEE. The CDR3 extends over 15 amino acids. The CDR3 sequence: CASSLIDRLNTEAFF. The CDR3 DNA reads TGTGCCAGCAGCTTAATCGACAGACTGAACACTGAAGCTTTCTTT.

The chain uses TRBV27 and TRBJ2-3, with D possibly matching TRBD2 (6 bases). V was shortened by 6 bases and J by 4 bases, with 14 bases between the two germline ends. CDR3 length: 14 residues. The germline gives CDR1 MNHEY, CDR2 SMNVEV (reference sequence). The CDR3 DNA follows: TGTGCCAGCAGCAAGACTAGTTTCCCAGATACGCAGTATTTT. Residues: CASSKTSFPDTQYF.

J is TRBJ1-2 and V is TRBV4-3, with a possible D match to TRBD1 (5 bases). The CDR3 has 14 amino acids. Germline V CDR1 and CDR2: LGHNA, YSLEER. Deletions cut 1 base from V and 2 bases from J, with 8 bases between. The CDR3 nucleotides are TGCGCCAGCAGCCAAGGGGGGATGAACTATGGCTACACCTTC. Amino acid sequence: CASSQGGMNYGYTF.

This rearrangement joins TRBV24-1 to TRBJ1-2; perhaps TRBD1 as D (5 bases). CDR1 and CDR2 (germline): KGHDR, SFDVKD. The CDR3 length is 12 residues. V was clipped by 0 bases and J by 11 bases, with 9 bases between them. This CDR3 is CATSDLQGGYTF. CDR3 sequence (DNA): TGTGCCACCAGTGATTTGCAGGGAGGTTACACCTTC.

This chain links TRBV19 with TRBJ1-2; D unclear. This CDR3 has 13 amino acids. V shed 8 bases and J shed 4 bases, with 14 bases lying between them. CDR1 LNHDA and CDR2 SQIVND come from the germline V gene (reference sequence). The CDR3 spells CASSLDARYGYTF. The CDR3 DNA reads as TGTGCCAGTTCCCTCGACGCTCGCTATGGCTACACCTTC.

V gene TRBV9 combines with J gene TRBJ1-2, with D unclear. V was pared by 4 bases and J by 8 bases, with 12 bases between. The germline CDR1 and CDR2 sequences are SGDLS and YYNGEE. The CDR3 runs 12 residues. CDR3 sequence (DNA): TGTGCCAGCAGCTCAAGTGGGTTGGGCTACACCTTC. It is translated as CASSSSGLGYTF. The whole variable domain, remainder taken from reference TRBV9 and TRBJ1-2, is DSGVTQTPKHLITATGQRVTLRCSPRSGDLSVYWYQQSLDQGLQFLIQYYNGEERAKGNILERFSAQQFPDLHSELNLSSLELGDSALYFCASSSSGLGYTFGSGTRLTVV.

J is TRBJ2-3 and V is TRBV4-3, with a weak D call TRBD1 (6 bases). The V gene's germline CDR1 is LGHNA and CDR2 YSLEER. Trimming cost V 0 bases and J 3 bases, with 16 bases left between them. The CDR3 spans 17 residues. The CDR3 reads CASSQDLQGHHTDTQYF. As DNA, the CDR3 is TGCGCCAGCAGCCAAGATCTCCAGGGACACCATACAGATACGCAGTATTTT.

The chain combines TRBV7-8 with TRBJ2-7; a weak D match, TRBD2 (5 bases). V gave up 5 bases and J gave up 1 base, with 12 bases separating them. The CDR3 runs to 14 residues. CDR1 and CDR2 from the germline V gene are SGHVS and FQNEAQ. The CDR3 loop reads CASSTDPGSYEQYF. The CDR3 DNA reads as TGTGCCAGCAGCACCGACCCGGGGTCCTACGAGCAGTACTTC.

The chain joins TRBV6-2 or TRBV6-3 to TRBJ1-1; possibly TRBD1 for D (5 bases). V was cut by 5 bases and J by 4 bases, with 17 bases left in between. Germline lookup yields CDR1 MNHEY and CDR2 SVGEGT. The CDR3 has 15 amino acids. In DNA, the CDR3 is TGTGCCAGCAGTACCCTCAGGGTTGCGGGCACTGAAGCTTTCTTT. Protein sequence: CASSTLRVAGTEAFF.

This clone was counted only a few times. The V and J genes are TRBV6-1 and TRBJ1-2, with 8 bases identical to TRBD1. CDR3 length equals 14 residues. Trimming took 3 bases from V and 4 from J; bases not matched to a gene: 4. CDR1 is MNHNS, CDR2 SASEGT, per germline. As DNA, the CDR3 is TGTGCCAGCAGTGATCCGGGACAGGCCTATGGCTACACCTTC. Its translation is CASSDPGQAYGYTF.

This chain links TRBV7-3 with TRBJ2-2; D unresolved. V was cut by 2 bases and J by 2 bases, with 9 bases left in between. Per the germline V gene, CDR1 is SGHTA and CDR2 is FQGTGA. The CDR3 extends over 15 amino acids. The DNA for the CDR3 is TGTGCCAGCAGCTTACTTGGCTTTAACACCGGGGAGCTGTTTTTT. This codes for CASSLLGFNTGELFF.

J is TRBJ1-1 and V is TRBV7-2; no reliable D call. V was clipped by 1 base and J by 1 base, with 4 bases between them. Germline V lookup: CDR1 SGHTA, CDR2 FQGNSA. The length of the CDR3 is 13 residues. The CDR3 DNA reads TGTGCCAGCAGCTTAGGGTGGAACACTGAAGCTTTCTTT. Translation gives CASSLGWNTEAFF.

The V and J genes are TRBV6-5 and TRBJ1-5; D not resolved. CDR3 length equals 15 residues. V lost 0 bases, J lost 7 bases, and 13 bases lay in between. The germline V gene has CDR1 MNHEY and CDR2 SVGAGI. The CDR3 reads CASSYSSSGPQPQHF. DNA for the CDR3: TGTGCCAGCAGTTACTCGTCCTCAGGCCCCCAGCCCCAGCATTTT.

The V call is TRBV11-2, the J call TRBJ2-5, with 14 bases lining up with TRBD2. CDR3 length: 15 amino acids. Germline V gene data show CDR1 as SGHAT and CDR2 as FQNNGV. V shed 5 bases and J 4 bases; nucleotides not matched to a gene: 3. The CDR3 nucleotides read TGTGCCAGCAGCCTGACTAGCGGGAGGGGAGAGACCCAGTACTTC. This sequence encodes CASSLTSGRGETQYF.

This clone has only one observation. V and J are TRBV3-1 (or the pseudogene TRBV3-2) and TRBJ1-6, with no clear D. This CDR3 is built from 14 residues. Trimming cost V 6 bases and J 2 bases, with 8 bases left between them. Per germline, CDR1 LGHDT and CDR2 YNNKEL (reference sequence). The CDR3 DNA sequence: TGTGCCAGCAGGGGCGCTACCTATAATTCACCCCTCCACTTT. Translation: CASRGATYNSPLHF.

This chain uses TRBV5-4 with TRBJ2-1, with TRBD1 identical over 9 bases. The CDR3 length is 15 residues. V gave up 0 bases and J gave up 8 bases; unmatched junction bases: 6. Germline assignment: CDR1 SGHNT and CDR2 YYREEE (reference sequence). The CDR3 coding sequence is TGTGCCAGCAGCTTGGGTCGGGACAGGGAATATGAGCAGTTCTTC. It is translated as CASSLGRDREYEQFF.

V and J are TRBV2 and TRBJ1-2; the D is unclear. Germline lookup yields CDR1 SNHLY and CDR2 FYNNEI. V gave up 6 bases and J gave up 8 bases, with 7 bases separating them. CDR3 length equals 10 residues. The CDR3, as DNA: TGTGCCAGCAGAACCGCCGGCTACACCTTC. This codes for CASRTAGYTF.